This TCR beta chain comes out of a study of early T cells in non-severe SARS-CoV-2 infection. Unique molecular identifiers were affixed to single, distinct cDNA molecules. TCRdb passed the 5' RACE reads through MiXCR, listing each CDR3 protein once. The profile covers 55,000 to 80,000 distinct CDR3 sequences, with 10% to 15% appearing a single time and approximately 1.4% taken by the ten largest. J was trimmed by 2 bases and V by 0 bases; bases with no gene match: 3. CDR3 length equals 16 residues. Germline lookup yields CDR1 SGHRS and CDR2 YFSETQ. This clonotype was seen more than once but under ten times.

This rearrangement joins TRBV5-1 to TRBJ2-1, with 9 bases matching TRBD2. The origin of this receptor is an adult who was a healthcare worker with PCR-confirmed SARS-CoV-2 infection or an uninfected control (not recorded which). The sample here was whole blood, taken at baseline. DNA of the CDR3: TGCGCCAGCAGCTTGGTTCCTAGCGGGGCCTACAATGAGCAGTTCTTC. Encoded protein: CASSLVPSGAYNEQFF.